This is a list of T cell receptor beta chains from one sample in a study of blood T cell repertoires in COVID-19. Sequencing used immunoSEQ multiplex PCR; TCRdb keeps in-frame clones, though not all of them. The sample records fewer than 250,000 clones, 85% to 90% being singletons. The sequenced material came from peripheral blood. The receptors come from an older woman with acute or convalescent COVID-19. Each CDR3 is given with its conserved first and last residue. D genes are given only for firm matches. Size values are once, few and many counts, or a class for expanded clones, and some rows have none.

v_gene	abundance	d_gene	j_gene	CDR3aa	CDR3nt
TRBV7-9	.	TRBD1	TRBJ1-4	CASSLVQGARTNEKLFF	TGTGCCAGCAGCTTAGTACAGGGGGCGCGCACTAATGAAAAACTGTTTTTT
TRBV3-1/TRBV3-2	.	TRBD2	TRBJ2-7	CASSQDLGGRTEQYF	TGTGCCAGCAGCCAAGATTTGGGCGGGAGGACCGAGCAGTACTTC
TRBV7-2	.	.	TRBJ1-1	CASSRNRAMNTEAFF	TGTGCCAGCAGCCGTAACAGGGCGATGAACACTGAAGCTTTCTTT
TRBV3-1/TRBV3-2	.	.	TRBJ1-1	CASSPMRGATSPEAFF	TGTGCCAGCAGCCCCATGCGTGGAGCCACATCTCCTGAAGCTTTCTTT
TRBV30	.	.	TRBJ2-1	CAWSPGEGYNEQFF	TGTGCCTGGTCTCCAGGGGAGGGGTACAATGAGCAGTTCTTC
TRBV27	once	.	TRBJ1-2	CASSLMANYGYTF	TGTGCCAGCAGTTTAATGGCAAACTATGGCTACACCTTC
TRBV19	.	TRBD2	TRBJ2-1	CASSTSGGARKYNEQFF	TGTGCCAGTAGCACTAGCGGGGGGGCCAGGAAATACAATGAGCAGTTCTTC
TRBV6-5	.	.	TRBJ1-4	CASSPDRGAVEKLFF	TGTGCCAGCAGCCCCGATCGGGGTGCAGTTGAAAAACTGTTTTTT
TRBV6-1	few	.	TRBJ1-5	CASSEGQAANQPQHF	TGTGCCAGCAGTGAAGGGCAGGCCGCCAATCAGCCCCAGCATTTT
TRBV6-5	.	TRBD2	TRBJ2-3	CASTLRRGGTDTQYF	TGTGCCAGCACCTTAAGGCGGGGGGGCACAGATACGCAGTATTTT
TRBV29-1	.	.	TRBJ1-1	CSVAGRTNTEAFF	TGCAGCGTTGCTGGCAGAACGAACACTGAAGCTTTCTTT
TRBV7-9	.	.	TRBJ2-7	CASSQGLYEQYF	TGTGCCAGCAGCCAGGGGCTCTACGAGCAGTACTTC
TRBV6-6	.	TRBD1	TRBJ1-2	CASSGGTGGSYGYTF	TGTGCCAGCAGTGGCGGGACAGGGGGCTCCTATGGCTACACCTTC
TRBV4-2	.	.	TRBJ2-7	CASSLSGTFVGEQYF	TGTGCCAGCAGCCTATCCGGGACATTTGTTGGCGAGCAGTACTTC
TRBV19	.	.	TRBJ2-2	CASSIRSDTGELFF	TGTGCCAGTAGTATACGTTCGGACACCGGGGAGCTGTTTTTT
TRBV6-5	.	TRBD1	TRBJ1-3	CASSTGGRNTIYF	TGTGCCAGCAGTACAGGGGGCAGAAACACCATATATTTT
TRBV18	.	TRBD2	TRBJ2-5	CASSMSSGGQETQYF	TGTGCCAGCTCAATGTCGAGCGGGGGACAAGAGACCCAGTACTTC
TRBV11-3	.	TRBD2	TRBJ2-5	CASSSYIDGGGETQYF	TGTGCCAGCAGCTCATACATTGACGGCGGGGGAGAGACCCAGTACTTC
TRBV18	.	TRBD1	TRBJ1-2	CASSPQETGNGYTF	TGTGCCAGCTCACCACAAGAGACAGGGAATGGCTACACCTTC
TRBV19	.	TRBD2	TRBJ2-7	CASSSRGEWGYEQYF	TGTGCCAGTAGCAGTCGGGGGGAGTGGGGATACGAGCAGTACTTC